A selection of T cell receptor beta chains follows, all from one sample in a study of identical twins. Using its own MiXCR run on the 5' RACE reads, TCRdb lists one record per CDR3 protein. Here the sample spans under 800,000 distinct CDR3 sequences, around 21% being singletons. The sample was also reused in another study, on T cells expressing NK-cell markers.

Source material: PBMCs. These receptors originate from a woman between 18 and 30 years old in good health. Each CDR3 is given with its conserved first and last residue. A D gene is named only where the DNA matches it firmly. Expanded clones get a size class; other rows say once, few or many, or leave the size out.

TRBD2,TRBV4-3,TRBJ2-1,NA,TGCGCCAGCAGCCCCCGCATCGGGACTAGTAATATCGATGAGCAGTTCTTC,CASSPRIGTSNIDEQFF
TRBD2,TRBV6-1,TRBJ2-1,NA,TGTGCCAGCGGCCGAGTCGGCGGGGGGGATATTGAGCAGTTCTTC,CASGRVGGGDIEQFF
NA,TRBV5-1,TRBJ2-3,many,TGCGCCAGCAGCTTGGGGGACAGCACAGATACGCAGTATTTT,CASSLGDSTDTQYF
NA,TRBV12-3/TRBV12-4,TRBJ1-6,NA,TGTGCCAGCAGTTTAAGGGGCGAGAGGACACCCCTCCACTTT,CASSLRGERTPLHF
NA,TRBV7-9,TRBJ2-5,NA,TGTGCCAGCAGCCCCGAGGGGGGCCAAGAGACCCAGTACTTC,CASSPEGGQETQYF
NA,TRBV20-1,TRBJ2-2,NA,TGCAGTGCTAGAGCCGTCGAGAACACCGGGGAGCTGTTTTTT,CSARAVENTGELFF
NA,TRBV7-2,TRBJ2-3,few,TGTGCCAGCAGGAGTCGGATGAGGACAGATACGCAGTATTTT,CASRSRMRTDTQYF
TRBD2,TRBV5-1,TRBJ2-1,few,TGCGCCAGCAGCTGGACTAGCGGGTTAGACTCCTACAATGAGCAGTTCTTC,CASSWTSGLDSYNEQFF
TRBD2,TRBV20-1,TRBJ2-7,NA,TGCAGTGCTAGTTTACCGAGCGGGGGAGTCGCGGCCTACGAGCAGTACTTC,CSASLPSGGVAAYEQYF
NA,TRBV5-1,TRBJ1-6,few,TGCGCCAGCAGCTTGGGACTACAGGTGAATTCACCCCTCCACTTT,CASSLGLQVNSPLHF
NA,TRBV7-6,TRBJ2-1,NA,TGTGCCAGCAGCTTAGAAGTCGGGCATGAGCAGTTCTTC,CASSLEVGHEQFF
NA,TRBV6-1,TRBJ1-4,few,TGTGCCAGCACCTTCAGGGGCGCCGTTAATGAAAAACTGTTTTTT,CASTFRGAVNEKLFF
NA,TRBV12-3/TRBV12-4,TRBJ1-1,few,TGTGCCAGCAGTTTAGGGGTAGCCACTGAAGCTTTCTTT,CASSLGVATEAFF
NA,TRBV2,TRBJ2-5,NA,TGTGCCAGCAGTGTGCAGGGTTTGGGGGAGACCCAGTACTTC,CASSVQGLGETQYF
TRBD2,TRBV30,TRBJ2-7,few,TGTGCCTTCGGAGCTAGCGGGAGTTACGAGCAGTACTTC,CAFGASGSYEQYF
NA,TRBV9,TRBJ1-5,NA,TGTGCCAGCAGCGCCGGGACGGCCCAGCCCCAGCATTTT,CASSAGTAQPQHF
NA,TRBV10-3,TRBJ2-7,NA,TGTGCCATCAGTGAGACCCTAGGCTCCTACGAGCAGTACTTC,CAISETLGSYEQYF
NA,TRBV5-5,TRBJ2-1,NA,TGTGCCAGCAGCCGCCCTCTATACCAAGTTGAGCAGTTCTTC,CASSRPLYQVEQFF
TRBD2,TRBV5-1,TRBJ2-1,NA,TGCGCCAGCAGCTTCACCATCCAAACCACTAGCGGGGGGAACAATGAGCAGTTCTTC,CASSFTIQTTSGGNNEQFF
NA,TRBV7-9,TRBJ2-7,NA,TGTGCCAGCAGCTTAGGAAAGATCCACGAGCAGTACTTC,CASSLGKIHEQYF
NA,TRBV9,TRBJ1-1,few,TGTGCCAGCAGCGTAGAACAGGTTCAAGCTTTCTTT,CASSVEQVQAFF
TRBD2,TRBV20-1,TRBJ2-1,NA,TGCAGTGTCTCATCTACTAGCGGGTCCTACAATGAGCAGTTCTTC,CSVSSTSGSYNEQFF
NA,TRBV7-2,TRBJ2-1,few,TGTGCCAGCAGCTTAGTGGGGGAAGGCACGAATGAGCAGTTCTTC,CASSLVGEGTNEQFF
TRBD1,TRBV29-1,TRBJ2-1,few,TGCAGCGCCGACAGGGTAGTTTACAATGAGCAGTTCTTC,CSADRVVYNEQFF
TRBD2,TRBV6-1,TRBJ2-3,few,TGTGCCAGCAGGACTAGCGGGAGTCTGAGAGATACGCAGTATTTT,CASRTSGSLRDTQYF
NA,TRBV29-1,TRBJ2-6,few,TGCAGCGTTGAAGATCTGTCTGGGGCCAACGTCCTGACTTTC,CSVEDLSGANVLTF
NA,TRBV2,TRBJ2-2,NA,TGTGCCAGCAGTCCCACCGGGGAGAACACCGGGGAGCTGTTTTTT,CASSPTGENTGELFF
NA,TRBV10-3,TRBJ2-2,NA,TGTGCCATCAGTGGAGGGGGAACCGGGGAGCTGTTTTTT,CAISGGGTGELFF
NA,TRBV5-1,TRBJ1-5,NA,TGCGCCAGCAGCTTGATGGGGGGGAATCAGCCCCAGCATTTT,CASSLMGGNQPQHF
NA,TRBV11-2,TRBJ1-1,few,TGTGCCAGCCGATTAGTGGGGAACACTGAAGCTTTCTTT,CASRLVGNTEAFF
TRBD1,TRBV7-9,TRBJ2-7,few,TGTGCCAGCAGTCCTGGGTCGGGACAGACCTACGAGCAGTACTTC,CASSPGSGQTYEQYF
NA,TRBV4-2,TRBJ2-5,many,TGTGCCAGCAGCCAAGATCTGGACCAAGAGACCCAGTACTTC,CASSQDLDQETQYF
TRBD2,TRBV10-3,TRBJ2-1,NA,TGTGCCATCACGGGACTAGCAGGCAATGAGCAGTTCTTC,CAITGLAGNEQFF
NA,TRBV29-1,TRBJ2-5,few,TGCAGCGTTACGGCAGGGCGGGAGACCCAGTACTTC,CSVTAGRETQYF
NA,TRBV4-3,TRBJ1-1,NA,TGCGCCAGCAGCCAAGATCTATCAGGCGGACTGAACACTGAAGCTTTCTTT,CASSQDLSGGLNTEAFF
TRBD1,TRBV29-1,TRBJ2-7,NA,TGCAGCGTCGGGGACAGCACCTACGAGCAGTACTTC,CSVGDSTYEQYF
NA,TRBV15,TRBJ2-7,NA,TGTGCCACCAGCAGAGTGGCACTCAGCTCCTATGAGCAGTACTTC,CATSRVALSSYEQYF
NA,TRBV10-2,TRBJ2-1,NA,TGCGCCAGCAGTAAGGACAGATCAGGGTCCTACAATGAGCAGTTCTTC,CASSKDRSGSYNEQFF
TRBD1,TRBV5-1,TRBJ2-1,many,TGCGCCAGCACCAGGACAGGAGGTAACAATGAGCAGTTCTTC,CASTRTGGNNEQFF
NA,TRBV5-5,TRBJ2-1,NA,TGTGCCAGCAACTTAGGGGTAAGCTCCTACAATGAGCAGTTCTTC,CASNLGVSSYNEQFF
NA,TRBV7-8,TRBJ2-3,few,TGTGCCAGCAGCCCGTTTAAGGGGCTCACAGATACGCAGTATTTT,CASSPFKGLTDTQYF